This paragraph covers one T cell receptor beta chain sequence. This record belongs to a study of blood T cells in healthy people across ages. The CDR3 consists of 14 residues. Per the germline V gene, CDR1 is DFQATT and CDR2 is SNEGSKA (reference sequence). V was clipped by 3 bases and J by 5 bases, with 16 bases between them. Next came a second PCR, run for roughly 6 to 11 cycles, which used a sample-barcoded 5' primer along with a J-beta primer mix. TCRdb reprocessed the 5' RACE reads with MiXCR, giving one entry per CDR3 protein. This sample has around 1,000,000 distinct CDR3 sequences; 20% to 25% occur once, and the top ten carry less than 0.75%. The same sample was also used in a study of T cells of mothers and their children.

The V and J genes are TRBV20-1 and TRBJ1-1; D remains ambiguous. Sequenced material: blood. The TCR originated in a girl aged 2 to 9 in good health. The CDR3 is CSASGTSKETEAFF. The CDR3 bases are TGCAGTGCTAGTGGAACATCCAAAGAGACTGAAGCTTTCTTT.